This T cell receptor beta chain derives from a study of T cell clonality in common variable immunodeficiency. In this sample, this clone turned up many times. Its matching antigen is unknown. Read coverage stops 3 residues before the CDR3 terminus; the germline J gene supplies the remainder. Broader study findings: Fewer TCRbeta clones were shared among CVID subjects than controls.

The length of the CDR3 is 13 residues. Trimming took off 8 bases at V and 1 base at J, with 12 bases between the two ends. Germline V gives CDR1 SGHRS, CDR2 YFSETQ. Sequencing was performed with immunoSEQ multiplex PCR; in TCRdb, only in-frame clones are kept and a portion is missing. Sampling found roughly 42,000 clones, none seen once. Source material: peripheral blood mononuclear cells. V gene TRBV5-1 combines with J gene TRBJ2-5; D possibly corresponds to TRBD2 (5 bases). The clonotype comes from a person between 18 and 75 years old in good health. CDR3 residues: CASQIASQETQYF. The sequenced part of the CDR3 DNA is TGCGCCAGTCAGATAGCGTCCCAAGAGACC.